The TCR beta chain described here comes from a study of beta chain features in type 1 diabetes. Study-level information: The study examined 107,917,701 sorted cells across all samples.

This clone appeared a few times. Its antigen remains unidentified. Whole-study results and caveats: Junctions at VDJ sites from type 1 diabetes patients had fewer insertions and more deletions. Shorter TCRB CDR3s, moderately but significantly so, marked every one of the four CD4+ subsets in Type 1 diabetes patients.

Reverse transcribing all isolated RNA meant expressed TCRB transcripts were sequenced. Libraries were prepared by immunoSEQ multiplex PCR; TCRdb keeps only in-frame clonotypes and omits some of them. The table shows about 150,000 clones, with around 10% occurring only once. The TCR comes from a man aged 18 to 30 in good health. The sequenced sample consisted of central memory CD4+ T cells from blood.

CDR3 in amino acids: CASSSPKDSHNEQFF. DNA of the CDR3: TGTGCCAGCAGCTCGCCCAAGGACTCGCACAATGAGCAGTTCTTC. The V gene is TRBV7-2, the J gene TRBJ2-1, with D possibly TRBD2 on 5 matching bases. Between the trimmed V and J ends, which lost 4 bases and 5 bases, there was a span of 15 bases. The CDR3 loop spans 15 amino acids. The germline CDR1 and CDR2 sequences are SGHTA and FQGNSA.